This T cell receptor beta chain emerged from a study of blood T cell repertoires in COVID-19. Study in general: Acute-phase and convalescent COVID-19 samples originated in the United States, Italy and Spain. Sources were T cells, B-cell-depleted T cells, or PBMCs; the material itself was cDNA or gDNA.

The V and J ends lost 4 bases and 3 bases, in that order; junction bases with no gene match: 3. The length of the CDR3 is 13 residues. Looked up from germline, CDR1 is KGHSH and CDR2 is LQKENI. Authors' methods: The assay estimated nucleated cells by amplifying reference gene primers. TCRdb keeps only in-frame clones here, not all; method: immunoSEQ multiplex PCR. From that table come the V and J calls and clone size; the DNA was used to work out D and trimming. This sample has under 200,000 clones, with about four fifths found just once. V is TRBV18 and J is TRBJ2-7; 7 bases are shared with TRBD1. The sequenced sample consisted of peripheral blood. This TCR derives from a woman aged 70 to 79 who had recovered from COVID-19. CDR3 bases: TGTGCCAGCTCACGGGACAGAGACTACGAGCAGTACTTC. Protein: CASSRDRDYEQYF.